What follows describes a single T cell receptor beta chain. This CDR3 is 14 amino acids long. Germline V gene lookup returns CDR1 KGHSH and CDR2 LQKENI. J gave up 3 bases and V 2 bases, and 3 bases lay outside the gene matches. Primers for the PCR totalled 60 Vbeta and 13 Jbeta. Generated by immunoSEQ multiplex PCR, the TCRdb table keeps only in-frame clones and is missing some. Of around 130,000 clones in the sample, around 72% were seen once. This sample is drawn from a study of cytomegalovirus exposure and HLA in healthy donors. Sequencing input: PBMCs. The chain has TRBV18 and TRBJ1-1, with 7 bases aligning to TRBD1. The receptor's source is a woman younger than 30 in good health and CMV-seronegative. The CDR3 DNA reads as TGTGCCAGCTCACCAGAGGGGGCGGACACTGAAGCTTTCTTT. Its translation is CASSPEGADTEAFF. Full variable domain (remainder filled in from reference TRBV18 and TRBJ1-1): NAGVMQNPRHLVRRRGQEARLRCSPMKGHSHVYWYRQLPEEGLKFMVYLQKENIIDESGMPKERFSAEFPKEGPSILRIQQVVRGDSAAYFCASSPEGADTEAFFGQGTRLTVV.